This T cell receptor (beta chain) is from a study of control samples from healthy donors and cancer patients. V lost 6 bases to trimming and J lost 6 bases, with 16 bases between them. CDR1 WNHNN and CDR2 SYGVQD come from the germline V gene (reference sequence). CDR3 length: 14 residues. Method: immunoSEQ multiplex PCR; TCRdb's copy keeps in-frame clones and lacks some. Of fewer than 300,000 clones in the sample, about four fifths were seen once. The gene calls are TRBV10-1 and TRBJ2-3, with D unclear. Sequenced: PBMCs. The sequence derives from a woman aged 55-75 years with lung cancer. The CDR3 here is CASSESPTTDTQYF. The CDR3 DNA is TGCGCCAGCAGCGAGAGCCCCACAACCGATACGCAGTATTTT.